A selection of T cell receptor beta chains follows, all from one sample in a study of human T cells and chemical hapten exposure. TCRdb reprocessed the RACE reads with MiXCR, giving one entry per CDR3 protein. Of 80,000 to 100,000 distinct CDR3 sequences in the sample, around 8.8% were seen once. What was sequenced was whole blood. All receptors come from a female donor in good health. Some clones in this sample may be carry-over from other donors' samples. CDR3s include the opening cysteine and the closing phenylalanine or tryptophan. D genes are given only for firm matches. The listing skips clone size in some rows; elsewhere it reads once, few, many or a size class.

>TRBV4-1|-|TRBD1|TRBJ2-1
TGCGCCAGCAGACACACAGGGGATGGGTACAATGAGCAGTTCTTC
CASRHTGDGYNEQFF
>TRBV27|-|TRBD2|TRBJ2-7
TGTGCCAGCAGTCAACGACCCGGACTAGCGGGACTCTACGAGCAGTACTTC
CASSQRPGLAGLYEQYF
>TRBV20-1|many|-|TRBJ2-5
TGCAGTGCTAGTGTCGAGCACCCGAAGACCCAGTACTTC
CSASVEHPKTQYF
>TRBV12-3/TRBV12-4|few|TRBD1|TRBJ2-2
TGTGCCAGCCAGGGACAGATCGCGAACACCGGGGAGCTGTTTTTT
CASQGQIANTGELFF
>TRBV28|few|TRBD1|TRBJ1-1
TGTGCCAGCAGCCAGACCGGGACAGGGAGCTCTAACACTGAAGCTTTCTTT
CASSQTGTGSSNTEAFF
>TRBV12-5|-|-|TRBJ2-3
TGTGCTAGTGGTGTCGGGACCTCCACAGATACGCAGTATTTT
CASGVGTSTDTQYF
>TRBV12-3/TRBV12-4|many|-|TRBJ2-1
TGTGCCAGCAGCAAAGGACGGGATGAGCAGTTCTTC
CASSKGRDEQFF
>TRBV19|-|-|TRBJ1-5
TGTGCCAGTAGTAAATACAGCAATCAGCCCCAGCATTTT
CASSKYSNQPQHF
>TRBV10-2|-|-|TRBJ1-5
TGCGCCAGCAGCCACGGACAGTTTTATCAGCCCCAGCATTTT
CASSHGQFYQPQHF
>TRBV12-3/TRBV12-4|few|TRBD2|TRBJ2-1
TGTGCCAGCATTAATTTAGCGGGAGCCCCCAATGAGCAGTTCTTC
CASINLAGAPNEQFF
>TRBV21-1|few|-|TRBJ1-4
TGTGCCAGCAGCGATTCAGGTGCGGGTAGTGATGAAAAACTGTTTTTT
CASSDSGAGSDEKLFF
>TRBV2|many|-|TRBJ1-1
TGTGCCAGCACCCTCAGGGAGGGCACTGAAGCTTTCTTT
CASTLREGTEAFF
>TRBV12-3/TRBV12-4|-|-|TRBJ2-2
TGTGCCAGCAGTTTAGGGTCTTTGGGGGAGCTGTTTTTT
CASSLGSLGELFF
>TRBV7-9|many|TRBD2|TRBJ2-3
TGTGCCAGCAGCTTATTGGCTAGCGGGAGCTCAGATACGCAGTATTTT
CASSLLASGSSDTQYF
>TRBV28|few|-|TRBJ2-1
TGTGCCAGCAGTTTAAGTACCCCTGGGAAGAATGAGCAGTTCTTC
CASSLSTPGKNEQFF
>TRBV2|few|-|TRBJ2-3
TGTGCCAGCGGGACAACTAGCACAGATACGCAGTATTTT
CASGTTSTDTQYF
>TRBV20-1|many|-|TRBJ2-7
TGCAGTGCTCCTTCGTGGGGACTGTACGAGCAGTACTTC
CSAPSWGLYEQYF
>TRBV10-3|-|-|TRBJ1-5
TGTGCCATCAGTGACGTTCGTGGGCAGCCCCAGCATTTT
CAISDVRGQPQHF
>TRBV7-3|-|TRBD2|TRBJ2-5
TGTGCCAGCAGTAGCAGCGGGAGAACGGAGACCCAGTACTTC
CASSSSGRTETQYF
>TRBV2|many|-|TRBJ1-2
TGTGCCAGCAGTGAGGGACCCCGCTTCTGGAGTGGCTACACCTTC
CASSEGPRFWSGYTF
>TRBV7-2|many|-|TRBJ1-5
TGTGCCAGCAGTCCACAGGGTGGACAGCCCCAGCATTTT
CASSPQGGQPQHF
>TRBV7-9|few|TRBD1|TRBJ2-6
TGTGCCAGCAGCTCTACCAATAGGACAGGGGGCGCACGAGGGGCCAACGTCCTGACTTTC
CASSSTNRTGGARGANVLTF
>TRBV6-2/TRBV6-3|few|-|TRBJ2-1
TGTGCCAGCAGCAAAAGGACAATTGAGCAGTTCTTC
CASSKRTIEQFF
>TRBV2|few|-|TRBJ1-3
TGTGCCAGCAGCCAGGGATACGGAAACACCATATATTTT
CASSQGYGNTIYF
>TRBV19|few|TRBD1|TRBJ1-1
TGTGCCAGTAGTTTCACAGGGGGTAACACTGAAGCTTTCTTT
CASSFTGGNTEAFF
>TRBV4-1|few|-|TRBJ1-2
TGCGCCAGCAGCCAAGGGGAGGGAGCTGTCTATGGCTACACCTTC
CASSQGEGAVYGYTF
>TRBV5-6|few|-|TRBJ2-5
TGTGCCAGCAGCTTGGGACAGATTGAGACCCAGTACTTC
CASSLGQIETQYF
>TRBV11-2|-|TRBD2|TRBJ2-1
TGTGCCAGCAGCTCCCGTAGCGGGACGAGCTCCTACAATGAGCAGTTCTTC
CASSSRSGTSSYNEQFF
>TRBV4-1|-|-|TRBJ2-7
TGCGCCAGCAGCCCCACGTCGGGAGTCATCTCCTACGAGCAGTACTTC
CASSPTSGVISYEQYF
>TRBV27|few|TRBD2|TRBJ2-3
TGTGCCAGCAGTTCTGTAGCGGGAGGCACAGATACGCAGTATTTT
CASSSVAGGTDTQYF
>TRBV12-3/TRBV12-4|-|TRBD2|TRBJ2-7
TGTGCCAGCAGTTCTAGACTAGCGGGAGGCGGGCAGTACTTC
CASSSRLAGGGQYF
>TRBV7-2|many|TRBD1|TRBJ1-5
TGTGCCAGCAGCACACAGGGGGCTGGACAGCCCCAGCATTTT
CASSTQGAGQPQHF
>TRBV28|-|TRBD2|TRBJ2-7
TGTGCCAGCACCAACGCCGGACTAGCGGGAGCTCGGTCCTACGAGCAGTACTTC
CASTNAGLAGARSYEQYF
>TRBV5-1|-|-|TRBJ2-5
TGCGCCAGCAGCGCGGACCCTACTAGCAACCAAGAGACCCAGTACTTC
CASSADPTSNQETQYF
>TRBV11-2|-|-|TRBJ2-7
TGTGCCAGCAGCTTAGGTCTCCCCTACGAGCAGTACTTC
CASSLGLPYEQYF
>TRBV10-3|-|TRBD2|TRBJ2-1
TGTGCCATCAGTGATAATAGCGGGAGGGACAATGAGCAGTTCTTC
CAISDNSGRDNEQFF
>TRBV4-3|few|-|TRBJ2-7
TGCGCCAGCAGCCAGGAAAGACGGTACGAGCAGTACTTC
CASSQERRYEQYF